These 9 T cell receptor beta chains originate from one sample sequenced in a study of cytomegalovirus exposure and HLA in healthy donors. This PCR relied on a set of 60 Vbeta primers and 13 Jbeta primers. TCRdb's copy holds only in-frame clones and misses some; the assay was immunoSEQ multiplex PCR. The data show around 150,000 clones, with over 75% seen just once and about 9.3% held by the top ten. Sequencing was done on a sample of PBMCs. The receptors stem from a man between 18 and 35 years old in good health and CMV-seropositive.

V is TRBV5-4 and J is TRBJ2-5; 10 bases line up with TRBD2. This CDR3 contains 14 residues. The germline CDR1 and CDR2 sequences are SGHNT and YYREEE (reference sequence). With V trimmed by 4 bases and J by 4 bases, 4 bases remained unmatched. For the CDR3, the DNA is TGTGCCAGCAGCCGAAGCGGGGGGGGAGAGACCCAGTACTTC. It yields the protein CASSRSGGGETQYF.

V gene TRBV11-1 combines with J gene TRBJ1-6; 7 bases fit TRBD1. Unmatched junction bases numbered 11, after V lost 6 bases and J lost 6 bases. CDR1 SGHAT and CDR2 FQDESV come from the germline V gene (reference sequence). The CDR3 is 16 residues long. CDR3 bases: TGTGCCAGCAGGCAAACAGGGGCGCATCGTAATTCACCCCTCCACTTT. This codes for CASRQTGAHRNSPLHF.

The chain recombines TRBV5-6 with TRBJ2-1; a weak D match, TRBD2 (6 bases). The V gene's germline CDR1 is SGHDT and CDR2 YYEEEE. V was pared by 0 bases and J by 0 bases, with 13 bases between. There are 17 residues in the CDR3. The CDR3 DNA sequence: TGTGCCAGCAGCTTGGAGGGCGGGGCCTTCTCCTACAATGAGCAGTTCTTC. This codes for CASSLEGGAFSYNEQFF. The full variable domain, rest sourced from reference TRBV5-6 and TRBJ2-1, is DAGVTQSPTHLIKTRGQQVTLRCSPKSGHDTVSWYQQALGQGPQFIFQYYEEEERQRGNFPDRFSGHQFPNYSSELNVNALLLGDSALYLCASSLEGGAFSYNEQFFGPGTRLTVL.

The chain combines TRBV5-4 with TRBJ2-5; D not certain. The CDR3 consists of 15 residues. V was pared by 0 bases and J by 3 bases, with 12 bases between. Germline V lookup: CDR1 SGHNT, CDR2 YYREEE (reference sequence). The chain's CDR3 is CASSLAATTKETQYF. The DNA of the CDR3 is TGTGCCAGCAGCTTGGCCGCAACTACGAAAGAGACCCAGTACTTC.

The CDR3 sequence: CASSLALARDTTYNEQFF. The CDR3 DNA reads as TGCGCCAGCAGCTTGGCTTTAGCAAGGGACACCACCTACAATGAGCAGTTCTTC. The chain carries TRBV5-1 and TRBJ2-1; D is perhaps TRBD1 (6 bases). The germline V and J ends were trimmed by 0 bases and 2 bases, with 18 bases remaining between them. The germline CDR1 and CDR2 sequences are SGHRS and YFSETQ. The CDR3 extends over 18 amino acids. Combining the CDR3 with reference TRBV5-1 and TRBJ2-1 gives the whole variable domain KAGVTQTPRYLIKTRGQQVTLSCSPISGHRSVSWYQQTPGQGLQFLFEYFSETQRNKGNFPGRFSGRQFSNSRSEMNVSTLELGDSALYLCASSLALARDTTYNEQFFGPGTRLTVL.

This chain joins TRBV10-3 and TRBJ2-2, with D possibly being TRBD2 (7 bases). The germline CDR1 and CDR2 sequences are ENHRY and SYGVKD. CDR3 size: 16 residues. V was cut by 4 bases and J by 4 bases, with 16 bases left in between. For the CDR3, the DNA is TGTGCCATCAGTGCCTCGGGGGGCAGAACCACCGGGGAGCTGTTTTTT. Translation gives CAISASGGRTTGELFF.

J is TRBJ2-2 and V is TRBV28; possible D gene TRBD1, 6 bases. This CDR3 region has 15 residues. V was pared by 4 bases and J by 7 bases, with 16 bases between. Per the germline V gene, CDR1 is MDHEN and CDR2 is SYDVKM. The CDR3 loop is CASSYTGPRSGELFF. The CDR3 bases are TGTGCCAGCAGTTATACAGGGCCCCGGAGCGGGGAGCTGTTTTTT. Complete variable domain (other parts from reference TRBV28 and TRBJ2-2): DVKVTQSSRYLVKRTGEKVFLECVQDMDHENMFWYRQDPGLGLRLIYFSYDVKMKEKGDIPEGYSVSREKKERFSLILESASTNQTSMYLCASSYTGPRSGELFFGEGSRLTVL.

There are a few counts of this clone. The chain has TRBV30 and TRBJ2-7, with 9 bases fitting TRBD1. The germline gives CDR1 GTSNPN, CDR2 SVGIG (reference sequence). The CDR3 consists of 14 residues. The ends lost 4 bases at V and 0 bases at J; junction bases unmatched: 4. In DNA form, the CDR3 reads TGTGCCTGGAAGGACAGGGGCGACTCCTACGAGCAGTACTTC. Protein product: CAWKDRGDSYEQYF.

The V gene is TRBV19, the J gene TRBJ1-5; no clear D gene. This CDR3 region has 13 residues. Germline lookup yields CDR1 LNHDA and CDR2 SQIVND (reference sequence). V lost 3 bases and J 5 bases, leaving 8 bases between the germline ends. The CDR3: CASSIRPYQPQHF. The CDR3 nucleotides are TGTGCCAGTAGTATTCGTCCGTATCAGCCCCAGCATTTT. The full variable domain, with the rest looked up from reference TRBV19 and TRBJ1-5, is DGGITQSPKYLFRKEGQNVTLSCEQNLNHDAMYWYRQDPGQGLRLIYYSQIVNDFQKGDIAEGYSVSREKKESFPLTVTSAQKNPTAFYLCASSIRPYQPQHFGDGTRLSIL.